The 7 T cell receptor beta chains presented below share a single source sample, sequenced in a study of T cells after yellow fever vaccination. TCRdb redid the calling of the 5' RACE reads with MiXCR, one entry per CDR3 protein. The table includes about 630,000 distinct CDR3 sequences, 9% to 15% detected once. The sequencing used PBMCs, collected on the day of the yellow fever booster vaccination. The receptors derive from a man in his thirties or forties who received the YFV17D yellow fever vaccine.

This clonotype was found a few times. The chain links TRBV15 to TRBJ2-1; either TRBD1 or TRBD2 may fit D (5 bases each). V shed 6 bases and J shed 0 bases, with 12 bases lying between them. This CDR3 is built from 15 residues. Germline V gene sequence: CDR1 LNHNV, CDR2 YYDKDF (reference sequence). The CDR3 region is CATSLVGDSYNEQFF. CDR3 DNA sequence: TGTGCCACCAGTCTCGTGGGGGACTCCTACAATGAGCAGTTCTTC.

CDR3 sequence reads: CASSLGGLDPFNEQFF. CDR3 DNA: TGTGCCAGCAGCTTAGGGGGTCTAGATCCTTTCAATGAGCAGTTCTTC. The rearrangement joins TRBV7-6 to TRBJ2-1; D gene ambiguous. CDR3 length equals 16 residues. Germline lookup yields CDR1 SGHVS and CDR2 FNYEAQ. The V gene lost 1 base and the J gene lost 6 bases, with 16 bases spanning the gap.

The chain recombines TRBV10-3 with TRBJ1-1; 8 bases map to TRBD1. The CDR3 length is 17 residues. J lost 5 bases, V lost 4 bases, and 15 bases had no gene match. Germline V lookup: CDR1 ENHRY, CDR2 SYGVKD. The chain's CDR3 is CAISGIESKTGETEAFF. The CDR3, as DNA: TGTGCCATCAGTGGAATAGAGTCCAAGACAGGGGAGACTGAAGCTTTCTTT.

This clonotype showed up just a few times. The rearrangement joins TRBV20-1 to TRBJ2-2, with TRBD2 identical over 14 bases. Germline V gene data show CDR1 as DFQATT and CDR2 as SNEGSKA (reference sequence). With 7 bases clipped from V and 5 bases from J, the junction kept 9 bases outside the gene matches. The CDR3 is 16 amino acids. This chain's CDR3 is CSVGLAGERGTGELFF. For the CDR3, the DNA is TGCAGTGTGGGACTAGCGGGAGAGCGAGGGACCGGGGAGCTGTTTTTT.

This clonotype was seen a handful of times. The chain is built from TRBV5-1 and TRBJ2-7, with 12 bases aligning to TRBD2. There are 17 residues in the CDR3. Germline values: CDR1 SGHRS, CDR2 YFSETQ. With V trimmed by 3 bases and J by 3 bases, 10 bases remained unmatched. CDR3 in DNA: TGCGCCAGCAGCTGGGGGACGACTAGCGGGAGTATCTACGAGCAGTACTTC. This encodes CASSWGTTSGSIYEQYF.

This clonotype appeared a few times. The chain recombines TRBV12-3 or TRBV12-4 with TRBJ2-3; TRBD2 aligns across 7 bases. J lost 2 bases, V lost 7 bases, and 9 bases had no gene match. The CDR3 runs 15 residues. In DNA form, the CDR3 reads TGTGCCAGCAATTCCGCGGGAGCCTACACAGATACGCAGTATTTT. Protein: CASNSAGAYTDTQYF.

The chain links TRBV10-1 to TRBJ2-5; 10 positions match TRBD2. Germline V gene lookup returns CDR1 WNHNN and CDR2 SYGVQD (reference sequence). The CDR3 covers 15 residues. Trimming removed 4 bases from V and 2 bases from J; junction bases left unmatched: 4. The CDR3 reads CASSGGLAHQETQYF. The CDR3 nucleotides read TGCGCCAGCAGTGGGGGACTAGCGCATCAAGAGACCCAGTACTTC.